The clone carrying this T cell receptor beta chain came up a few times. The data were obtained in a study of regulatory T cells in long-lasting Graves disease. iRepertoire HTBI primers and Arm-PCR of CDR3 regions built TCR beta libraries. TCRdb ran MiXCR on the multiplex PCR reads and lists one entry per CDR3 protein. The sample contains roughly 450,000 distinct CDR3 sequences, around 20% of which appear only once. The V gene's germline CDR1 is LNHDA and CDR2 SQIVND (reference sequence). The V and J ends lost 9 bases and 7 bases, in that order; junction bases with no gene match: 17. CDR3 length: 15 residues. Noted time point: persistent/refractory GD, antithyroid drugs over 5 years with positive TRAb. PBMC RNA was the source of the TCR library. A volume of roughly 9.9 milliliters of peripheral blood was collected in EDTA tubes.

The receptor's source is a female donor with Graves disease. The J gene is TRBJ1-1, the V gene TRBV19; TRBD1 aligns across 7 bases. The sequencing here drew on peripheral blood mononuclear cells (PBMCs), taken when the disease was refractory, from a patient treated with antithyroid drugs. This CDR3 reads CARKGGVRPNFEAFF. DNA for the CDR3: TGTGCCAGAAAAGGGGGCGTCCGGCCTAATTTTGAAGCTTTCTTT.